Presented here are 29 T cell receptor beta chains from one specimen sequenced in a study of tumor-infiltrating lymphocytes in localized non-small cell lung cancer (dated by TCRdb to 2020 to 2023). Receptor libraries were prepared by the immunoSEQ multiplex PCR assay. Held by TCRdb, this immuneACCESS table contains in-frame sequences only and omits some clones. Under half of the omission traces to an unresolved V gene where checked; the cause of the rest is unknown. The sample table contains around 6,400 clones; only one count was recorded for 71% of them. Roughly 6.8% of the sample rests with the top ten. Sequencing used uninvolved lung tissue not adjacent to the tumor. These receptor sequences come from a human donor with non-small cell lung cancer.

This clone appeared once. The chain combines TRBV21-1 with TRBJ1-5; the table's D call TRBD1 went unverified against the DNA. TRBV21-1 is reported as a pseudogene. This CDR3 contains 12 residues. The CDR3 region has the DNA TGTGCCAGGACAGGGAGAAGTCAGCCCCAGCATTTT. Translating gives CARTGRSQPQHF.

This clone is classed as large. The CDR3 DNA reads TGCAGCGTGAGGACAGAGGGAGAGACCCAGTACTTC. Its protein is CSVRTEGETQYF. The chain employs TRBV29-1 and TRBJ2-5; D perhaps matches TRBD1 (6 bases). This CDR3 comprises 12 residues. The germline V and J ends were trimmed by 6 bases and 4 bases, with 12 bases remaining between them. CDR1 and CDR2 (germline): SQVTM, ANQGSEA.

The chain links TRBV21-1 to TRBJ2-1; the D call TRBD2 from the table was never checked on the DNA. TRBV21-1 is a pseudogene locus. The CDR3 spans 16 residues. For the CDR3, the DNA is TGTGCCAGCAGCAGAAAGCGGGAGGGCCAGGGAAATGAGCAGTTCTTC. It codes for CASSRKREGQGNEQFF.

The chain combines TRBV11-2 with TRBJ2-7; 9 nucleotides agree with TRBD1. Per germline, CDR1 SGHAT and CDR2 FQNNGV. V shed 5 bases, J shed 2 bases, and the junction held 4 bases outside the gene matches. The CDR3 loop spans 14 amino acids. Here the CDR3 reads CASSARTGAYEQYF. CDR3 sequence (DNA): TGTGCCAGCAGCGCCCGGACAGGGGCCTACGAGCAGTACTTC. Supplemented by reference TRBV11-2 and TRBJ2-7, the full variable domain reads EAGVAQSPRYKIIEKRQSVAFWCNPISGHATLYWYQQILGQGPKLLIQFQNNGVVDDSQLPKDRFSAERLKGVDSTLKIQPAKLEDSAVYLCASSARTGAYEQYFGPGTRLTVT.

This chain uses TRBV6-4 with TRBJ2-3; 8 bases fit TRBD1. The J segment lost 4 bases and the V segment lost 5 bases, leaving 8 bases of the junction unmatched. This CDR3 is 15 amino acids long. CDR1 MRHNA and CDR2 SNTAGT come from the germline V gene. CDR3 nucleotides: TGTGCCAGCAGTCCCGACAGGGGTGGGGCAGATACGCAGTATTTT. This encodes CASSPDRGGADTQYF.

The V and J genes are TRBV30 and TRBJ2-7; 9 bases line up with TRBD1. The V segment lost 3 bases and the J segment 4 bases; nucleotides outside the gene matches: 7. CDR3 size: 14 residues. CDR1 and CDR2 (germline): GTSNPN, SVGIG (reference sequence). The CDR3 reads CAWSYPDRGYEQYF. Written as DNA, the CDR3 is TGTGCCTGGAGCTACCCGGACAGGGGTTACGAGCAGTACTTC. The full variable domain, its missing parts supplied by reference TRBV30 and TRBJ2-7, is SQTIHQWPATLVQPVGSPLSLECTVEGTSNPNLYWYRQAAGRGLQLLFYSVGIGQISSEVPQNLSASRPQDRQFILSSKKLLLSDSGFYLCAWSYPDRGYEQYFGPGTRLTVT.

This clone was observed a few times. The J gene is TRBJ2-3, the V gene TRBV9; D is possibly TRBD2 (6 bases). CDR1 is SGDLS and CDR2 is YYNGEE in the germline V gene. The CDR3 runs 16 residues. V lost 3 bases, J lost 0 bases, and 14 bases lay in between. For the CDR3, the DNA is TGTGCCAGCAGCGCCGTAGCGGAAACTAGCACAGATACGCAGTATTTT. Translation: CASSAVAETSTDTQYF.

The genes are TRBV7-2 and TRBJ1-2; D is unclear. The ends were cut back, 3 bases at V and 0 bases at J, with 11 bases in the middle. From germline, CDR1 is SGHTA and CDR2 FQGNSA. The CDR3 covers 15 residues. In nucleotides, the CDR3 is TGTGCCAGCAGCTTTATCTCGCAGACTAACTATGGCTACACCTTC. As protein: CASSFISQTNYGYTF.

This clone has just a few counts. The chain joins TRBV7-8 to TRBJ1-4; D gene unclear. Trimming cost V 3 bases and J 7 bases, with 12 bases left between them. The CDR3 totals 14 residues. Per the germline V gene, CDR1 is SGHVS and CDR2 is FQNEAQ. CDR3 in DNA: TGTGCCAGCAGCTTCGGGCCCGGAGGTGAAAAACTGTTTTTT. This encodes CASSFGPGGEKLFF.

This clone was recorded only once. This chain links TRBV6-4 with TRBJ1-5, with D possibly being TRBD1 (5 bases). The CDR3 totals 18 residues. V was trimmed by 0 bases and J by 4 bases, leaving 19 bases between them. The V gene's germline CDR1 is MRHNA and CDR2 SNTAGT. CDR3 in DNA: TGTGCCAGCAGTGACTCGACGAAGGGTCAGGGTGGAAATCAGCCCCAGCATTTT. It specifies CASSDSTKGQGGNQPQHF.

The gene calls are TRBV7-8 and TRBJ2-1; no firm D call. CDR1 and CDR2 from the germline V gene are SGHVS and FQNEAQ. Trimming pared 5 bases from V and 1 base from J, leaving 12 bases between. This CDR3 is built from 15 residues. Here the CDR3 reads CASSPGPLSYNEQFF. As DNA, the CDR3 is TGTGCCAGCAGCCCCGGACCGCTATCCTACAATGAGCAGTTCTTC. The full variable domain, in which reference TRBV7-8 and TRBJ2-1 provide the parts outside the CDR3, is GAGVSQSPRYKVAKRGQDVALRCDPISGHVSLFWYQQALGQGPEFLTYFQNEAQLDKSGLPSDRFFAERPEGSVSTLKIQRTQQEDSAVYLCASSPGPLSYNEQFFGPGTRLTVL.

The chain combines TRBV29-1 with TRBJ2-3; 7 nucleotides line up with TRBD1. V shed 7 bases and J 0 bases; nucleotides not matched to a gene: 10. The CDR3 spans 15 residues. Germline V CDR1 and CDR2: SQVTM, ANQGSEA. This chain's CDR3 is CSGSTGAHSTDTQYF. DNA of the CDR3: TGCAGCGGATCCACAGGGGCCCATAGCACAGATACGCAGTATTTT.

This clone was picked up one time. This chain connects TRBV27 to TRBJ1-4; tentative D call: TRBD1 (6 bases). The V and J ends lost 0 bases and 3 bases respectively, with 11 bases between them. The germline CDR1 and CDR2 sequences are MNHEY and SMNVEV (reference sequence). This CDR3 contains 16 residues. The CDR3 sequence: CASSLSRDTANEKLFF. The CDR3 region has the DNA TGTGCCAGCAGTTTATCCCGGGACACAGCTAATGAAAAACTGTTTTTT.

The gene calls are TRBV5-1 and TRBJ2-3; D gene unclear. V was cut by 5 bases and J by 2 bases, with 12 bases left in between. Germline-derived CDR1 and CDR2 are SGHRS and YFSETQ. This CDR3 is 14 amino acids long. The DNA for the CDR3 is TGCGCCAGCAGTCAACGACCCGACACAGATACGCAGTATTTT. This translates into CASSQRPDTDTQYF.

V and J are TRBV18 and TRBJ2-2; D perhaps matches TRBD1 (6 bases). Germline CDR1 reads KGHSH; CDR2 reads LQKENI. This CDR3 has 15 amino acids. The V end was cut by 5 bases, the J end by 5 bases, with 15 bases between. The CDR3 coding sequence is TGTGCCAGCTCAGGAACTCAGGGGAGAACCGGGGAGCTGTTTTTT. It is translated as CASSGTQGRTGELFF.

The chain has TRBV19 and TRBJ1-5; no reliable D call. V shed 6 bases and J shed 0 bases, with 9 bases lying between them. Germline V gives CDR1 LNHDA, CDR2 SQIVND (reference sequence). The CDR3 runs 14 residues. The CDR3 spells CASRDPYSNQPQHF. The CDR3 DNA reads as TGTGCCAGTAGGGACCCGTATAGCAATCAGCCCCAGCATTTT.

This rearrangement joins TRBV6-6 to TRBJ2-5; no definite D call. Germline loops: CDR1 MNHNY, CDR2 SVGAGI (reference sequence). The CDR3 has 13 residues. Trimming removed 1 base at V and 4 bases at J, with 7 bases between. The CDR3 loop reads CASSYYERETQYF. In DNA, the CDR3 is TGTGCCAGCAGTTACTATGAACGAGAGACCCAGTACTTC.

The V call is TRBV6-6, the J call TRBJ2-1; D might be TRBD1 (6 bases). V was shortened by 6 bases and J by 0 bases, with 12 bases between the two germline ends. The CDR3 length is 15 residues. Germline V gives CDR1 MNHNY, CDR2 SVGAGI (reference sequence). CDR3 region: CASSPTGNSYNEQFF. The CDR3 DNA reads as TGTGCCAGCAGCCCAACAGGGAACTCCTACAATGAGCAGTTCTTC.

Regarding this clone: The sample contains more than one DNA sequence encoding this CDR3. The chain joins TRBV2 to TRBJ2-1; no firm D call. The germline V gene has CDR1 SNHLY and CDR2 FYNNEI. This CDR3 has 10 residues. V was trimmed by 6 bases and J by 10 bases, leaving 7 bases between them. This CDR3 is CASRRVEQFF. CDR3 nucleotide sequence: TGTGCCAGCAGAAGAGTAGAGCAGTTCTTC.

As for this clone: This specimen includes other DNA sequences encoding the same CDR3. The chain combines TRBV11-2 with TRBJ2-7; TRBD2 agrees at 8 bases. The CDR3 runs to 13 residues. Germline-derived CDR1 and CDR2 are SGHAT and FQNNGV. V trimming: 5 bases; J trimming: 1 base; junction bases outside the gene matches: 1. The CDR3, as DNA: TGTGCCAGCAGCCCGGGAGGGTCCTACGAGCAGTACTTC. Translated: CASSPGGSYEQYF.

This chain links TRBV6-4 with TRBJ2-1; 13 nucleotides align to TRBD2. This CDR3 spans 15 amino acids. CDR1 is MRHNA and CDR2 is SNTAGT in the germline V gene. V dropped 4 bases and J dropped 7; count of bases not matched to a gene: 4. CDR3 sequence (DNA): TGTGCCAGCAGTGGTACTAGCGGGGGGGCTAATGAGCAGTTCTTC. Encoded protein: CASSGTSGGANEQFF.

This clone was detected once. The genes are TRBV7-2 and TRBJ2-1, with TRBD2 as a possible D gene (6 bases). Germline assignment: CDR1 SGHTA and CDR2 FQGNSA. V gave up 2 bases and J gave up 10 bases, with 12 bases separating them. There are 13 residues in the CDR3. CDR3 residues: CASSLLRGQEQFF. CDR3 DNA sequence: TGTGCCAGCAGCTTATTGCGGGGTCAGGAGCAGTTCTTC.

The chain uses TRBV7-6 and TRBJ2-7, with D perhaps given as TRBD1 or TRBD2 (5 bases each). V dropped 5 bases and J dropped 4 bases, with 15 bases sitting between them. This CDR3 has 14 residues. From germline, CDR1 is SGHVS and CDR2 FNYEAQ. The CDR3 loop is CASSPRDLLYEQYF. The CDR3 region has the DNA TGTGCCAGCAGCCCCCGGGACCTCCTTTACGAGCAGTACTTC. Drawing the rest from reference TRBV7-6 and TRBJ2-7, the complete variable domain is GAGVSQSPRYKVTKRGQDVALRCDPISGHVSLYWYRQALGQGPEFLTYFNYEAQQDKSGLPNDRFSAERPEGSISTLTIQRTEQRDSAMYRCASSPRDLLYEQYFGPGTRLTVT.

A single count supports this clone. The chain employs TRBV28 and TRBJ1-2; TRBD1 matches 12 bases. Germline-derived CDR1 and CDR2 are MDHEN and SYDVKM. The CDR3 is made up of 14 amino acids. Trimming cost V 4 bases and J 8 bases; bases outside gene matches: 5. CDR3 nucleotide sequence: TGTGCCAGCAGTTGGGGACAGGGGGCTAGGGGCTACACCTTC. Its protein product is CASSWGQGARGYTF.

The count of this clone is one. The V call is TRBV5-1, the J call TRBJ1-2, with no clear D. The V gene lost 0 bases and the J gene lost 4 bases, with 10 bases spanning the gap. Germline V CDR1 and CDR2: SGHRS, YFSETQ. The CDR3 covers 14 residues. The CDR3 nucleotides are TGCGCCAGCAGCTTGGCCTCCAGCCTCTATGGCTACACCTTC. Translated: CASSLASSLYGYTF.

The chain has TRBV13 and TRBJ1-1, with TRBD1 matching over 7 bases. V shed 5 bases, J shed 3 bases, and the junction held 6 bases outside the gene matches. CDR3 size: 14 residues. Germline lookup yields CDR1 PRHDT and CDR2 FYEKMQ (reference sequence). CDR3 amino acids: CASSRGQVYTEAFF. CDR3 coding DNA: TGTGCCAGCAGCCGCGGACAGGTGTACACTGAAGCTTTCTTT.

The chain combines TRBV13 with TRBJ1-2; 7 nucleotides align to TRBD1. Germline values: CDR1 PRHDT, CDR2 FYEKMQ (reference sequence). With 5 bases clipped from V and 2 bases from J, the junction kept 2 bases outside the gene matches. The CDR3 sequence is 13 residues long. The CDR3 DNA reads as TGTGCCAGCAGCATGACAGGGAACTATGGCTACACCTTC. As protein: CASSMTGNYGYTF.

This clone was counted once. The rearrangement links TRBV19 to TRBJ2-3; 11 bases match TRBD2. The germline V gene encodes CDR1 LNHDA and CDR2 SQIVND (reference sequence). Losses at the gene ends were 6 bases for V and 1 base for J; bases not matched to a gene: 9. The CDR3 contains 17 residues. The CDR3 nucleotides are TGTGCCAGTAGCCAGGGACTAGCGGAGCTTCGCACAGATACGCAGTATTTT. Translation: CASSQGLAELRTDTQYF.

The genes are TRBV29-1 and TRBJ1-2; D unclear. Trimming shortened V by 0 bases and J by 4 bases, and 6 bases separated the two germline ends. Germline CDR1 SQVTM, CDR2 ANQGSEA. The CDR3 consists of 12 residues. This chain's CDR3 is CSVEDGPYGYTF. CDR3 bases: TGCAGCGTTGAAGATGGGCCCTATGGCTACACCTTC.